Below, 5 T cell receptor beta chains from the same sample are listed, as sequenced in a study of T cells in Graves' hyperthyroidism and ophthalmopathy (dated by TCRdb to about 2019). The library was obtained by multiplex PCR. The instrument was an Illumina HiSeq 2000. TCR beta CDR3 regions were amplified from RNA transcripts. The TCR CDR3 was subjected to a first round of RT-PCR using the HTBI primer set and the Qiagen OneStep RT-PCR kit. TCRdb's own reprocessing of the public reads used fastp at Q25 and MiXCR and kept productive beta chains. CDR3 protein sequences are deduplicated, and each keeps its most common genes and DNA. A total of 640,000 or so distinct CDR3 sequences appear in this sample, more than 13% of them only once. Around 7% of the sample comes from the top ten. Sequenced material: blood. The receptors were sampled from a woman under 30 with Graves' ophthalmopathy.

This clonotype was picked up a small number of times. V and J are TRBV19 and TRBJ1-1, with TRBD1 matching over 7 bases. Germline values: CDR1 LNHDA, CDR2 SQIVND (reference sequence). Trimming cost V 1 base and J 1 base; bases outside gene matches: 15. This CDR3 has 19 amino acids. CDR3 sequence reads: CASSIGFVRTGRTNTEAFF. Here the CDR3 DNA reads TGTGCCAGTAGTATAGGGTTTGTCCGGACAGGCCGCACGAACACTGAAGCTTTCTTT.

This chain links TRBV28 with TRBJ2-2, with 11 bases matching TRBD1. The CDR3 sequence is 17 residues long. Germline-derived CDR1 and CDR2 are MDHEN and SYDVKM. J gave up 3 bases and V 7 bases, and 10 bases lay outside the gene matches. CDR3 in amino acids: CASTLPRTGGDTGELFF. The DNA of the CDR3 is TGTGCCAGCACCCTACCGAGGACAGGGGGCGACACCGGGGAGCTGTTTTTT.

This clonotype was observed many times. The genes are TRBV7-8 and TRBJ2-5; D may correspond to TRBD1 or TRBD2 (5 bases each). Trimming removed 5 bases from V and 0 bases from J, with 13 bases in between. Germline V CDR1 and CDR2: SGHVS, FQNEAQ. This CDR3 has 15 residues. CDR3 sequence (DNA): TGTGCCAGCAGCCCCCCGGGACGGAACCAAGAGACCCAGTACTTC. It codes for CASSPPGRNQETQYF. Combining the CDR3 with reference TRBV7-8 and TRBJ2-5 gives the whole variable domain GAGVSQSPRYKVAKRGQDVALRCDPISGHVSLFWYQQALGQGPEFLTYFQNEAQLDKSGLPSDRFFAERPEGSVSTLKIQRTQQEDSAVYLCASSPPGRNQETQYFGPGTRLLVL.

This clonotype is a singleton in its sample. The V and J genes are TRBV5-5 and TRBJ2-5; TRBD2 aligns across 11 bases. V dropped 1 base and J dropped 3; count of bases not matched to a gene: 2. CDR3 length: 15 amino acids. The germline gives CDR1 SGHKS, CDR2 YYEKEE (reference sequence). The CDR3 DNA reads as TGTGCCAGCAGCTTGAAACTAGCGGGAGAAGAGACCCAGTACTTC. It encodes CASSLKLAGEETQYF.

The sample holds many counts of this clonotype. V usage is TRBV11-3 and J usage is TRBJ2-1; the D is unclear. CDR1 is SGHNT, CDR2 YENEEA, per germline. The V end lost 1 base, the J end lost 0 bases, and 13 bases lay between the germline ends. The CDR3 is made up of 17 amino acids. As DNA, the CDR3 is TGTGCCAGCAGCTTAGTGGTTGGCCTCAGCTCCTACAATGAGCAGTTCTTC. This sequence encodes CASSLVVGLSSYNEQFF.